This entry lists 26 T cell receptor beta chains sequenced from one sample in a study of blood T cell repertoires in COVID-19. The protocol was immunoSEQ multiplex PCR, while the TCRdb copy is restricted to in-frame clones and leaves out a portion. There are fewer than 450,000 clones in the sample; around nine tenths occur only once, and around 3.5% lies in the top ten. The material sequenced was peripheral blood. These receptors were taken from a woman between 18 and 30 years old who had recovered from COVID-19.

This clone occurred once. The CDR3 DNA reads as TGCGCCAGCAGTGAGTCGGCGGGAGCCGAAGAAATTCAGTACTTC. It encodes CASSESAGAEEIQYF. This chain uses TRBV10-1 with TRBJ2-4, with 7 bases fitting TRBD2. The CDR3 covers 15 residues. Germline CDR1 WNHNN, CDR2 SYGVQD (reference sequence). The V and J ends lost 0 bases and 10 bases, in that order; junction bases with no gene match: 9.

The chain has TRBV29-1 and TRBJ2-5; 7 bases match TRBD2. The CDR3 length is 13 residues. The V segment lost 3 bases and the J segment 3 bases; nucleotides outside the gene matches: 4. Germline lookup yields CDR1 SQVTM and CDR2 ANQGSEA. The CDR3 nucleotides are TGCAGCGTTGACGGCGGGAGCGAAGAGACCCAGTACTTC. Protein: CSVDGGSEETQYF.

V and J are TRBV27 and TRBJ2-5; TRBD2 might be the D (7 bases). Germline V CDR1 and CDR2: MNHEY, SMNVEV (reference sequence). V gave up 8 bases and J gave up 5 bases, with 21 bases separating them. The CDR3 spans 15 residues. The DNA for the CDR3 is TGTGCCAGCCACGCGGGGGCGCCTGGACGCGAGACCCAGTACTTC. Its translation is CASHAGAPGRETQYF.

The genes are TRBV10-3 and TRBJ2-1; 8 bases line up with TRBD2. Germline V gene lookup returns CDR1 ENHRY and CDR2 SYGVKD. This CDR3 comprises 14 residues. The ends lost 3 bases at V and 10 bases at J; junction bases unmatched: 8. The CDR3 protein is CAISDSGRGREQFF. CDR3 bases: TGTGCCATCAGTGACAGTGGGCGCGGGAGGGAGCAGTTCTTC.

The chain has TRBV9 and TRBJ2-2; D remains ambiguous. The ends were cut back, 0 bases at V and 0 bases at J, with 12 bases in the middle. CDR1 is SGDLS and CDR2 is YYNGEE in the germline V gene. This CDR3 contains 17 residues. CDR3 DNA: TGTGCCAGCAGCGTAGAGGCGCAGCGCGCGAACACCGGGGAGCTGTTTTTT. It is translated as CASSVEAQRANTGELFF. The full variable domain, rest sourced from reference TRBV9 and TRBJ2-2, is DSGVTQTPKHLITATGQRVTLRCSPRSGDLSVYWYQQSLDQGLQFLIQYYNGEERAKGNILERFSAQQFPDLHSELNLSSLELGDSALYFCASSVEAQRANTGELFFGEGSRLTVL.

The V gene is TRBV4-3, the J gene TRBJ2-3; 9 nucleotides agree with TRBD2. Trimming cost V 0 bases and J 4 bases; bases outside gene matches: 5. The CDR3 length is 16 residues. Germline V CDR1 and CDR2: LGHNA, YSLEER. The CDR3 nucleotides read TGCGCCAGCAGCCAAGATAGCGGGAGTATGGCAGATACGCAGTATTTT. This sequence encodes CASSQDSGSMADTQYF.

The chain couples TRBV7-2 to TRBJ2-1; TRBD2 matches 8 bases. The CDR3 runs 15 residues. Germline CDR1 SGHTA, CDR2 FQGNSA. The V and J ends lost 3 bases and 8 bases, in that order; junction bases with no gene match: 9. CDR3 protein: CASSLSGTRRDEQFF. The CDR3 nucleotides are TGTGCCAGCAGCTTGTCCGGGACTAGGAGAGATGAGCAGTTCTTC.

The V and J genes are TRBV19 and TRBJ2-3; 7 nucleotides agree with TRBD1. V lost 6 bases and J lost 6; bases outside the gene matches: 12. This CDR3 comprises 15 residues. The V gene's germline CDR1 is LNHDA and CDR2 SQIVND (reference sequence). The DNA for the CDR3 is TGTGCCAGTAGCCCGACAGGGCCAACGCGCGATACGCAGTATTTT. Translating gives CASSPTGPTRDTQYF. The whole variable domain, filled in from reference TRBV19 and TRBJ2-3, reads DGGITQSPKYLFRKEGQNVTLSCEQNLNHDAMYWYRQDPGQGLRLIYYSQIVNDFQKGDIAEGYSVSREKKESFPLTVTSAQKNPTAFYLCASSPTGPTRDTQYFGPGTRLTVL.

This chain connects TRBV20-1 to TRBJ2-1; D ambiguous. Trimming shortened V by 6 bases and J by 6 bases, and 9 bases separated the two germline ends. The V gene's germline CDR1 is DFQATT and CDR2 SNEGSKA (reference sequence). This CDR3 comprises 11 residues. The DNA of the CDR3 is TGCAGTGCGGCTAGTCCCAATGAGCAGTTCTTC. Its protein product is CSAASPNEQFF.

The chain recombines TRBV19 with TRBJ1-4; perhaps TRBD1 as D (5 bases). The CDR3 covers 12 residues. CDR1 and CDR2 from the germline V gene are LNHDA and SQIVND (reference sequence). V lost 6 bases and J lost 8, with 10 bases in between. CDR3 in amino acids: CASSGGREKLFF. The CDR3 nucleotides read TGTGCCAGTAGCGGGGGAAGAGAAAAACTGTTTTTT.

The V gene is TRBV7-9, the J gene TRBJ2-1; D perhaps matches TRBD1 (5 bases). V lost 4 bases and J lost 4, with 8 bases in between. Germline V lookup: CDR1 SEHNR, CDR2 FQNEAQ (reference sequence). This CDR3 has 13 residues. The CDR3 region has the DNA TGTGCCAGCAGCTCGACAGTTTACAATGAGCAGTTCTTC. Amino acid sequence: CASSSTVYNEQFF.

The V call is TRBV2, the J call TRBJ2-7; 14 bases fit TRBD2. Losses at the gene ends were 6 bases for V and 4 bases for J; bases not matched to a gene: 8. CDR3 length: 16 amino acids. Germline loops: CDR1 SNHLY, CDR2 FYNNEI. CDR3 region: CASRGTSGSIPYEQYV. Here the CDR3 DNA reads TGTGCCAGCAGAGGGACTAGCGGGAGTATCCCTTACGAGCAGTACGTC.

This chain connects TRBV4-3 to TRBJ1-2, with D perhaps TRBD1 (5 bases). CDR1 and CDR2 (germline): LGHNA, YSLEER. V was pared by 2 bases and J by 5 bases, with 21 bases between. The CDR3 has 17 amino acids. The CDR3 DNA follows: TGCGCCAGCAGCCAATGGATGATACTACAGGAAAAATATGGCTACACCTTC. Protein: CASSQWMILQEKYGYTF.

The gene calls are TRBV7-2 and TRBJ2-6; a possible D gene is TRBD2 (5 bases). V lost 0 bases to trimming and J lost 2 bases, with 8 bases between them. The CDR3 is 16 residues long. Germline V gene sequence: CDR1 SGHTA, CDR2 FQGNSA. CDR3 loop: CASSLAVLAGANVLTF. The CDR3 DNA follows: TGTGCCAGCAGCTTAGCGGTACTAGCTGGGGCCAACGTCCTGACTTTC.

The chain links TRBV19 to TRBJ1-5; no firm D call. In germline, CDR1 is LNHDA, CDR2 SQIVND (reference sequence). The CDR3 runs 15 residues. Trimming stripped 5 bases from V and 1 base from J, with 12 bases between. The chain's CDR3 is CASSSGVLSNQPQHF. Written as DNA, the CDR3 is TGTGCCAGTAGTTCCGGGGTTTTGAGCAATCAGCCCCAGCATTTT.

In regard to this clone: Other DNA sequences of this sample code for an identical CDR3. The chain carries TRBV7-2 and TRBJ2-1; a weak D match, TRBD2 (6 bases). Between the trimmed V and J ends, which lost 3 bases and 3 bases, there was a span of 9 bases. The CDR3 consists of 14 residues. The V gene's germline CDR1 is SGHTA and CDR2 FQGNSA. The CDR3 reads CASSLEAGYNEQFF. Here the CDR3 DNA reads TGTGCCAGCAGCTTGGAAGCGGGCTACAATGAGCAGTTCTTC.

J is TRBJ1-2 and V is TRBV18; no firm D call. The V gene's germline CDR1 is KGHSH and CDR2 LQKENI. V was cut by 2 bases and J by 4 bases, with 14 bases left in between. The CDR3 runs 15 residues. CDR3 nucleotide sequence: TGTGCCAGCTCACCATCCCCTGACATCGGCTATGGCTACACCTTC. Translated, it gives CASSPSPDIGYGYTF.

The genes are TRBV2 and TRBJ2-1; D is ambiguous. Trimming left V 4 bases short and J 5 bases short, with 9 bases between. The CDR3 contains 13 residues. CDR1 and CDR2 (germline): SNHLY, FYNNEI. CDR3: CASSVNYDNEQFF. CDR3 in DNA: TGTGCCAGCAGTGTGAACTATGACAATGAGCAGTTCTTC.

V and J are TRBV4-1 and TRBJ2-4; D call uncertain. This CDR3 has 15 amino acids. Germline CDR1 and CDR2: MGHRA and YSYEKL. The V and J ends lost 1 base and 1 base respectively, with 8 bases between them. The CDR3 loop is CASSQGPLAKNIQYF. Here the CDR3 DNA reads TGCGCCAGCAGCCAAGGGCCCCTGGCCAAAAACATTCAGTACTTC.

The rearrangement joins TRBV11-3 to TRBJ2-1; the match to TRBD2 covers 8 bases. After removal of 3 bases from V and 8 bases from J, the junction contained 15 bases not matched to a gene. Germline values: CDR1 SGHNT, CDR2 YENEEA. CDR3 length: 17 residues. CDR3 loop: CASSFPTGREVRYEQFF. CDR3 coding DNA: TGTGCCAGCAGCTTCCCGACTGGGCGGGAGGTTCGTTATGAGCAGTTCTTC.

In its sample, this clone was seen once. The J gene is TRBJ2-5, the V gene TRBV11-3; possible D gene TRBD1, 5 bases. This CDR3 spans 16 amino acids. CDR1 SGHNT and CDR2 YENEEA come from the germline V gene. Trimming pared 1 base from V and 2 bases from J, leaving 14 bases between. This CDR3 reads CASSLVFGQGQETQYF. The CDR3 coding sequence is TGTGCCAGCAGCTTAGTTTTTGGACAAGGTCAAGAGACCCAGTACTTC. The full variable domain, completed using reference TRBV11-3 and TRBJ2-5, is EAGVVQSPRYKIIEKKQPVAFWCNPISGHNTLYWYLQNLGQGPELLIRYENEEAVDDSQLPKDRFSAERLKGVDSTLKIQPAELGDSAVYLCASSLVFGQGQETQYFGPGTRLLVL.

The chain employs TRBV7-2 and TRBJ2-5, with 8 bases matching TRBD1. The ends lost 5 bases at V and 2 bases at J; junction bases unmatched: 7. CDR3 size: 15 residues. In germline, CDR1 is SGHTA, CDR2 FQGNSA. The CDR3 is CASSDRGQGQETQYF. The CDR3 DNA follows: TGTGCCAGCAGCGACCGTGGACAGGGACAAGAGACCCAGTACTTC.

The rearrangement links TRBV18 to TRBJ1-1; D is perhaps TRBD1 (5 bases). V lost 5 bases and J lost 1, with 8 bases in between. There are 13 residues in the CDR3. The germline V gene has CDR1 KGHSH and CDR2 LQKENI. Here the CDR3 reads CASSEQGNTEAFF. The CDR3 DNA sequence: TGTGCCAGCTCAGAGCAGGGGAACACTGAAGCTTTCTTT.

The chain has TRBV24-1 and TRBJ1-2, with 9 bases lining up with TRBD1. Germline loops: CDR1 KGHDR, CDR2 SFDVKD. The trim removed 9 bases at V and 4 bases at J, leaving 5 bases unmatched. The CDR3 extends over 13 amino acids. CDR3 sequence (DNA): TGTGCCACCGCAACGGACAGGGGCTATGGCTACACCTTC. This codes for CATATDRGYGYTF.

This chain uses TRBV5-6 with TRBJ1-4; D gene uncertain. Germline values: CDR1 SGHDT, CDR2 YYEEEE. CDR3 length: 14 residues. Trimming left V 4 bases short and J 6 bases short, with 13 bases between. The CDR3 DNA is TGTGCCAGCAGCAACCGGGAGTATTATGAAAAACTGTTTTTT. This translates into CASSNREYYEKLFF.

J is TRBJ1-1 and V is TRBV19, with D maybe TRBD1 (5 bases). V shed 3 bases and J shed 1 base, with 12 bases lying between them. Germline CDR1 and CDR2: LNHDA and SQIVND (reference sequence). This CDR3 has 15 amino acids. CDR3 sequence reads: CASSISRTRNTEAFF. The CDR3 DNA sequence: TGTGCCAGTAGTATCTCCCGGACACGGAACACTGAAGCTTTCTTT.